The rows below give T cell receptor beta chains drawn from one sample of a study of CD8+CD57+ T cells in acquired aplastic anemia. MiXCR, applied by TCRdb to the reads, yields one record per CDR3 protein. The sample has over 150,000 distinct CDR3 sequences, less than 65% seen once. The sample taken for sequencing was sorted CD4+, CD8+, or CD8+CD57+ T cells (not recorded which) from PBMCs. The origin of the receptors is a human donor in good health, serving as a control. The CDR3 runs from the conserved cysteine through the conserved F or W. A D gene is named only where the DNA matches it firmly. Not all rows give a size; the values are once, few, many and, for expanded clones, a class.

size: many
V: TRBV14
D: TRBD2
J: TRBJ2-1
length: 17
DNA: TGTGCCAGCAGCCAAGAGCTAAGCGGGGGCCCCTACAATGAGCAGTTCTTC
CDR3: CASSQELSGGPYNEQFF

size: once
V: TRBV4-2
D: .
J: TRBJ1-2
length: 16
DNA: TGTGCCAGCAGCCAAACCTCAGGGAGCCTTAAGTATGGCTACACCTTC
CDR3: CASSQTSGSLKYGYTF

size: .
V: TRBV7-2
D: TRBD1
J: TRBJ2-7
length: 13
DNA: TGTGCCAGCACCCGGACAGGGGACTACGAGCAGTACTTC
CDR3: CASTRTGDYEQYF

size: many
V: TRBV9
D: TRBD1
J: TRBJ2-5
length: 16
DNA: TGTGCCAGCAGCGTAGCCGGGACAGGGATTATCGAGACCCAGTACTTC
CDR3: CASSVAGTGIIETQYF

size: .
V: TRBV12-5
D: .
J: TRBJ1-1
length: 13
DNA: TGTGCTAGTGGTTTGGCTCAAGGCACTGAAGCTTTCTTT
CDR3: CASGLAQGTEAFF

size: .
V: TRBV10-3
D: .
J: TRBJ2-6
length: 17
DNA: TGTGCCATCAGTGAGTCTCGGGGGGCGACGGGGGCCAACGTCCTGACTTTC
CDR3: CAISESRGATGANVLTF

size: few
V: TRBV10-3
D: TRBD2
J: TRBJ2-3
length: 15
DNA: TGTGCCATCAGGGGGACTAGCGGGGGCACAGATACGCAGTATTTT
CDR3: CAIRGTSGGTDTQYF

size: many
V: TRBV5-1
D: TRBD1
J: TRBJ1-1
length: 14
DNA: TGCGCCAGCAGCTCGGGACAGGGAGGCACTGAAGCTTTCTTT
CDR3: CASSSGQGGTEAFF

size: many
V: TRBV6-2/TRBV6-3
D: .
J: TRBJ1-1
length: 13
DNA: TGTGCCAGCAGCTCAGGCACGAACACTGAAGCTTTCTTT
CDR3: CASSSGTNTEAFF

size: .
V: TRBV2
D: .
J: TRBJ2-3
length: 15
DNA: TGTGCCAGCATGGGGAGGGACATTTCAACAGATACGCAGTATTTT
CDR3: CASMGRDISTDTQYF

size: many
V: TRBV28
D: TRBD1
J: TRBJ1-3
length: 14
DNA: TGTGCCAGCAGCCCAGGGGGCCATGGAAACACCATATATTTT
CDR3: CASSPGGHGNTIYF

size: .
V: TRBV25-1
D: .
J: TRBJ1-6
length: 17
DNA: TGTGCCAGCAGTGAATATGGCACGGGGACCTATAATTCACCCCTCCACTTT
CDR3: CASSEYGTGTYNSPLHF

size: .
V: TRBV15
D: TRBD1
J: TRBJ1-2
length: 16
DNA: TGTGCCACCACCCCGGGACAGGGGGCTGGGAGCTATGGCTACACCTTC
CDR3: CATTPGQGAGSYGYTF

size: .
V: TRBV7-2
D: .
J: TRBJ1-1
length: 13
DNA: TGTGCCAGCAGCTTAAGATATGGCACTGAAGCTTTCTTT
CDR3: CASSLRYGTEAFF

size: .
V: TRBV12-3/TRBV12-4
D: TRBD2
J: TRBJ2-5
length: 17
DNA: TGTGCCAGCAGTGTCGGGACTAGCGGGGGGGCCGGAGAGACCCAGGACTTC
CDR3: CASSVGTSGGAGETQDF

size: few
V: TRBV9
D: .
J: TRBJ2-7
length: 15
DNA: TGTGCCAGCAGCGTAGGTTGGACTACCGCCTACGAGCAGTACTTC
CDR3: CASSVGWTTAYEQYF

size: .
V: TRBV12-3/TRBV12-4
D: TRBD2
J: TRBJ2-3
length: 16
DNA: TGTGCCAGCACCGGGACTAGCGGGGGGGCCTCAGATACGCAGTATTTT
CDR3: CASTGTSGGASDTQYF

size: .
V: TRBV7-6
D: .
J: TRBJ2-7
length: 13
DNA: TGTGCCAGCAGCTTAGCCGTAGAGTACGAGCAGTACTTC
CDR3: CASSLAVEYEQYF

size: .
V: TRBV7-9
D: TRBD1
J: TRBJ2-3
length: 15
DNA: TGTGCCGGCAGCTTATTAGCAGGGGGTACAGATACGCAGTATTTT
CDR3: CAGSLLAGGTDTQYF

size: many
V: TRBV25-1
D: .
J: TRBJ1-6
length: 14
DNA: TGTGCCAGCAGTGAATATAATGGCGTCCCACCCCTCCACTTT
CDR3: CASSEYNGVPPLHF

size: many
V: TRBV5-1
D: .
J: TRBJ2-5
length: 17
DNA: TGCGCCAGCAGCCCCCGTGTGTGGGGGGGCCGGGGGGAGACCCAGTACTTC
CDR3: CASSPRVWGGRGETQYF

size: .
V: TRBV7-2
D: .
J: TRBJ2-3
length: 16
DNA: TGTGCCACCAGTGATTGGGGACTGGGAAGCACAGATACGCAGTATTTT
CDR3: CATSDWGLGSTDTQYF

size: .
V: TRBV27
D: .
J: TRBJ2-7
length: 13
DNA: TGTGCCAGCAGTTTTAACGCTGCCTACGAGCAGTACTTC
CDR3: CASSFNAAYEQYF

size: few
V: TRBV18
D: .
J: TRBJ2-1
length: 14
DNA: TGTGCCAGCTCACACGCCTGGGGGAATAATGAGCAGTTCTTC
CDR3: CASSHAWGNNEQFF

size: .
V: TRBV25-1
D: .
J: TRBJ1-4
length: 15
DNA: TGTGCCAGCAGTGCGGCGGCAGGGTTTAATGAAAAACTGTTTTTT
CDR3: CASSAAAGFNEKLFF

size: .
V: TRBV6-1
D: .
J: TRBJ2-7
length: 11
DNA: TGTGCCAGCAGCTCCCCTGACGAGCAGTACTTC
CDR3: CASSSPDEQYF

size: .
V: TRBV25-1
D: .
J: TRBJ1-2
length: 12
DNA: TGTGCCAGCAGTGAGATCCCAGGCGGCTACACCTTC
CDR3: CASSEIPGGYTF

size: few
V: TRBV27
D: TRBD2
J: TRBJ2-3
length: 15
DNA: TGTGCCAGCAGTTTTCGGGGGGACCGCACAGATACGCAGTATTTT
CDR3: CASSFRGDRTDTQYF

size: .
V: TRBV15
D: TRBD2
J: TRBJ2-1
length: 17
DNA: TGTGCCACCAGCGAGACTAGCGGGGGGGTTTCCTACAATGAGCAGTTCTTC
CDR3: CATSETSGGVSYNEQFF

size: few
V: TRBV7-2
D: .
J: TRBJ1-2
length: 15
DNA: TGTGCCAGCAGCTTGTCTGGACAGACTAACTATGGCTACACCTTC
CDR3: CASSLSGQTNYGYTF

size: .
V: TRBV7-2
D: .
J: TRBJ2-5
length: 11
DNA: TGTGCCAGCAGCTTAGCGGGGGCTGTGGCCTTC
CDR3: CASSLAGAVAF

size: many
V: TRBV6-6
D: TRBD1
J: TRBJ1-6
length: 16
DNA: TGTGCCAGCAGTTACCCCCGGGACAGGGTAAATTCACCCCTCCACTTT
CDR3: CASSYPRDRVNSPLHF

size: .
V: TRBV9
D: .
J: TRBJ2-7
length: 15
DNA: TGTGCCACCAGTGATACCAGGACTGACTCCTACGAGCAGTGCTTC
CDR3: CATSDTRTDSYEQCF

size: many
V: TRBV2
D: .
J: TRBJ2-3
length: 15
DNA: TGTGCCAGCAGTGAAGCGCGAGCTCCCACAGATACGCAGTATTTT
CDR3: CASSEARAPTDTQYF

size: many
V: TRBV20-1
D: TRBD1
J: TRBJ2-7
length: 17
DNA: TGCAGTGCTAGAGGTAGGGAGCCGGGACAGACATATTACGAGCAGTACTTC
CDR3: CSARGREPGQTYYEQYF

size: .
V: TRBV11-3
D: TRBD1
J: TRBJ1-1
length: 13
DNA: TGTGCCAGCAGCGCGACAGGGGCCACTGAAGCTTTCTTT
CDR3: CASSATGATEAFF

size: many
V: TRBV28
D: .
J: TRBJ2-7
length: 12
DNA: TGTGCCAGCATTGGTTTTTCCTACGAGCAGTACTTC
CDR3: CASIGFSYEQYF

size: .
V: TRBV29-1
D: TRBD1
J: TRBJ2-1
length: 14
DNA: TGCAGCGTTAACAGGGGTGTAGGCTACAATGAGCAGTTCTTC
CDR3: CSVNRGVGYNEQFF

size: .
V: TRBV5-5
D: .
J: TRBJ2-5
length: 14
DNA: TGTGCCAGCAGCTTAAGCGGAATTCAAGAGACCCAGTACTTC
CDR3: CASSLSGIQETQYF

size: few
V: TRBV25-1
D: .
J: TRBJ2-7
length: 13
DNA: TGTGCCAGCAGTGAATCAGGAGACTACGAGCAGTACTTC
CDR3: CASSESGDYEQYF

size: .
V: TRBV25-1
D: .
J: TRBJ2-5
length: 12
DNA: TGTGCCAGCAGTGCACTTAGCGGAGGGCAGTACTTC
CDR3: CASSALSGGQYF

size: many
V: TRBV9
D: .
J: TRBJ1-1
length: 14
DNA: TGTGCCAGCAGCGTAGCTGGGGCGAACACTGAAGCTTTCTTT
CDR3: CASSVAGANTEAFF

size: .
V: TRBV7-9
D: TRBD1
J: TRBJ1-6
length: 15
DNA: TGTGCCAGCAGCTGGTCGGGGACAGAAAATTCACCCCTCCACTTT
CDR3: CASSWSGTENSPLHF

size: many
V: TRBV10-3
D: TRBD1
J: TRBJ2-3
length: 16
DNA: TGTGCCATCAGTGCCGGGACAGGGCGGGTTGGAGATACGCAGTATTTT
CDR3: CAISAGTGRVGDTQYF

size: .
V: TRBV7-6
D: .
J: TRBJ2-3
length: 16
DNA: TGTGCCAGCAGCCAGGGGGTGGAGACTAGCCCAGATACGCAGTATTTT
CDR3: CASSQGVETSPDTQYF